This is a list of T cell receptor beta chains from one sample in a study of cytomegalovirus exposure and HLA in healthy donors. Here immunoSEQ multiplex PCR was the method, and the copy in TCRdb shows in-frame clones only, minus some. The sample records around 90,000 clones, 65% being singletons. Source material: PBMCs. Every receptor here comes from a woman between 45 and 65 years old in good health and CMV-seropositive. The CDR3 runs from the conserved cysteine through the conserved F or W. A D gene is named only where the DNA matches it firmly. Clone size, where shown, is once, few, many, or a class for clones that have expanded.

>NA|TRBJ2-2|TRBV11-2|NA
TGTGCCAGCAGCTTTTCCCTGCAGGGGGAGCTGTTTTTT
CASSFSLQGELFF
>TRBD1|TRBJ1-1|TRBV7-8|NA
TGTGCCAGCAGCTGGGGGGGCAGGGGGCTTAGCACTGAAGCTTTCTTT
CASSWGGRGLSTEAFF
>NA|TRBJ2-3|TRBV2|once
TGTGCCTCTGGCCAGGACATGTCCACAGATACGCAGTATTTT
CASGQDMSTDTQYF
>NA|TRBJ2-6|TRBV5-1|NA
TGCGCCAGCAGCGGACAACAGGTTTCCAACGTCCTGACTTTC
CASSGQQVSNVLTF
>NA|TRBJ2-1|TRBV10-2|NA
TGCGCCAGCAGTGACAGGAAAGTCGGTGAGCAGTTCTTC
CASSDRKVGEQFF
>NA|TRBJ2-3|TRBV19|NA
TGTGCCAGTAGTATCTTGCCTAGCGCTGATACGCAGTATTTT
CASSILPSADTQYF
>NA|TRBJ1-1|TRBV5-4|few
TGTGCCAGCAGCGGGACTAACACTGAAGCTTTCTTT
CASSGTNTEAFF
>NA|TRBJ2-5|TRBV29-1|few
TGCAGCGTTGAGCCGACAGGTCAAGAGACCCAGTACTTC
CSVEPTGQETQYF
>NA|TRBJ1-5|TRBV5-1|NA
TGCGGGAACCGCGGAGCCGAGCTAGGTCCCCAGCATTTT
CGNRGAELGPQHF
>TRBD1|TRBJ2-2|TRBV7-9|NA
TGTTCCAGCACCCTTGAGGGACAGGGGCGAACCGGGGAGCTGTTTTTT
CSSTLEGQGRTGELFF
>TRBD1|TRBJ1-1|TRBV7-6|NA
TGTGCCAGCACCAGGGACAGGGCAAACACTGAAGCTTTCTTT
CASTRDRANTEAFF
>NA|TRBJ2-7|TRBV6-6|once
TGTGCCAGCAGCCTTCTCGAAGGGGGGGGGTCCTACGAGCAGTACTTC
CASSLLEGGGSYEQYF
>NA|TRBJ1-2|TRBV2|once
TGTGCCAGCAGTGCGAGGCAGGGCGGTGGCTACACCTTC
CASSARQGGGYTF
>TRBD2|TRBJ2-1|TRBV2|NA
TGTGCCAGCAGACCGGGACTAGTAGGCTATGAGCAGTTCTTC
CASRPGLVGYEQFF
>NA|TRBJ2-3|TRBV6-5|NA
TGTGCCAGCAGCTCCCTTGGCACAGATACGCAGTATTTT
CASSSLGTDTQYF
>TRBD1|TRBJ2-2|TRBV7-2|NA
TGTGCCAGCAGCCTTACAGGGGGCCGCACCGGGGAGCTGTTTTTT
CASSLTGGRTGELFF
>NA|TRBJ2-5|TRBV7-9|NA
TGTGCCAGCAGCCCCGCTACCCAGGGCGTGGAGACCCAGTACTTC
CASSPATQGVETQYF
>TRBD1|TRBJ1-1|TRBV6-1|once
TGTGCCAGCAGGGGACAGCTGAACACTGAAGCTTTCTTT
CASRGQLNTEAFF
>NA|TRBJ2-2|TRBV11-2|NA
TGTGCCAGCAGCCAACCTCAGGGGACCGGGGAGCTGTTTTTT
CASSQPQGTGELFF
>TRBD1|TRBJ2-1|TRBV5-6|NA
TGTGCCAGTTTCGGGACAGGGACTGACAATGAGCAGTTCTTC
CASFGTGTDNEQFF
>TRBD1|TRBJ1-2|TRBV30|few
TGTGCCTGGAACTTGGGACAGGGGGACTATGGCTACACCTTC
CAWNLGQGDYGYTF
>NA|TRBJ2-1|TRBV5-1|NA
TGCGCCAGCAGCCCGGCGGCAGAGTACAATGAGCAGTTCTTC
CASSPAAEYNEQFF
>NA|TRBJ2-1|TRBV7-9|NA
TGTGCCAGCAGCCCCATCGACAGGCTGCCCTACAATGAGCAGTTCTTC
CASSPIDRLPYNEQFF
>NA|TRBJ1-4|TRBV30|NA
TGTGCCTGGAGTGTAGGGGGGGCAGATGAAAAACTGTTTTTT
CAWSVGGADEKLFF
>TRBD1|TRBJ1-1|TRBV19|NA
TGTGCCAGTAGTCACGGACAGGGTACCTCGAACACTGAAGCTTTCTTT
CASSHGQGTSNTEAFF
>TRBD1|TRBJ2-1|TRBV7-6|NA
TGTGCCAGCAGCTTAGGAGGGGGCGAATTCAATGAGCAGTTCTTC
CASSLGGGEFNEQFF